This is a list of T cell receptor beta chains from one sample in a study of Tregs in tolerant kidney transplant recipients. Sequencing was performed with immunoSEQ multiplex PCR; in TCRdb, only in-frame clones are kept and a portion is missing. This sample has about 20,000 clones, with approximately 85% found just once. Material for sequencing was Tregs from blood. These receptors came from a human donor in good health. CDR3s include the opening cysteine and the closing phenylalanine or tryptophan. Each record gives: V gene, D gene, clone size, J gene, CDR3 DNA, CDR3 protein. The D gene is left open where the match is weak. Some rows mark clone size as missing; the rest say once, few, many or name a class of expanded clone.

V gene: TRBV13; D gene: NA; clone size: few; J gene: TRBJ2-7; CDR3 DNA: TGTGCCAGCAGCTTAGGGGACCTAATGGGCGAGCAGTACTTC; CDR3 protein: CASSLGDLMGEQYF
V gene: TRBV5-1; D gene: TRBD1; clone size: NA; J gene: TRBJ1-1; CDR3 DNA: TGCGCCAGCAGCTTGGGGCCACAGGGGGCGCCGAACACTGAAGCTTTCTTT; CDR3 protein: CASSLGPQGAPNTEAFF
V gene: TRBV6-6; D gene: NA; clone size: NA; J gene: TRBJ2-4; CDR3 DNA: TGTGCCAGCAGTTACGACTTAGCCAAAAACATTCAGTACTTC; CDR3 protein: CASSYDLAKNIQYF
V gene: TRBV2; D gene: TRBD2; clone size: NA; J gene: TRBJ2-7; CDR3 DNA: TGTGCCAGCGGGAATAGACTAGCGGGAGGGTACGAGCAGTACTTC; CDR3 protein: CASGNRLAGGYEQYF
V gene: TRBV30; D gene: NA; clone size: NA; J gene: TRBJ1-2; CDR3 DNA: TGTGCCTGGGGGTCCGGCGAGGATGGCTACACCTTC; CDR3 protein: CAWGSGEDGYTF
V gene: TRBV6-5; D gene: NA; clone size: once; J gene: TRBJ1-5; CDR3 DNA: TGTGCCAGCAGTGGAAGGACAGAAGATCAGCCCCAGCATTTT; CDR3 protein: CASSGRTEDQPQHF
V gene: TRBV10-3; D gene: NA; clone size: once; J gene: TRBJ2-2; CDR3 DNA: TGTGCCATCAGGAGGGGGGGCGCCGGGGAGCTGTTTTTT; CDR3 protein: CAIRRGGAGELFF
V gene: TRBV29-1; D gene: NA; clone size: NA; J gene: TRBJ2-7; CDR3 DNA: TGCAGCGTTGAAGATCCGCGGGGCCCCTACGAGCAGTACTTC; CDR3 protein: CSVEDPRGPYEQYF
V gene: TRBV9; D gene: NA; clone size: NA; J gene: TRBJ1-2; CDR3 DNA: TGTGCCAGCAGCGTAGCTTCCCAGAATGGCTACACCTTC; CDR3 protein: CASSVASQNGYTF
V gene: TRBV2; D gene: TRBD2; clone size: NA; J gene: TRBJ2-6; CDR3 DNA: TGTGCCAGTGCGGGAGGCGGGGGGAGCTCTGGGGCCAACGTCCTGACTTTC; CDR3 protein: CASAGGGGSSGANVLTF
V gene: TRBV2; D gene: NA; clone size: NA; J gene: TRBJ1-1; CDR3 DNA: TGTGCCAGCAGCTTCCGCAGGGTCCCTGAAGCTTTCTTT; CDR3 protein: CASSFRRVPEAFF
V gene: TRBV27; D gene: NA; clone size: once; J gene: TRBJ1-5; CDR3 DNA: TGTGCCAGCAGCCGGGACGGAGGGTGGAATCAGCCCCAGCATTTT; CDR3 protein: CASSRDGGWNQPQHF